The 3 T cell receptor beta chains listed next were all sequenced from one sample in a study of blood T cell repertoires in COVID-19. Assay used: immunoSEQ multiplex PCR; TCRdb lists only in-frame clones, some missing. Of a few hundred thousand clones listed, around 87% are singletons. Sequenced input: peripheral blood. Source of these receptors: a woman in her 30s with COVID-19, enrolled during active disease.

The chain uses TRBV6-1 and TRBJ2-2, with 8 bases aligning to TRBD2. The CDR3 spans 15 residues. From germline, CDR1 is MNHNS and CDR2 SASEGT. The ends lost 2 bases at V and 6 bases at J; junction bases unmatched: 5. The CDR3 sequence: CASSETAGESGELFF. DNA for the CDR3: TGTGCCAGCAGTGAAACAGCGGGAGAATCCGGGGAGCTGTTTTTT.

V gene TRBV7-3 combines with J gene TRBJ2-2; D is possibly TRBD2 (5 bases). Per germline, CDR1 SGHTA and CDR2 FQGTGA. The CDR3 is 14 amino acids. V lost 5 bases, J lost 4 bases, and 11 bases lay in between. The CDR3 coding sequence is TGTGCCAGCAGCCCCCCCACTAGCACCGGGGAGCTGTTTTTT. Its protein product is CASSPPTSTGELFF.

This sequence joins TRBV7-9 and TRBJ2-2; possibly TRBD2 for D (6 bases). V was cut by 0 bases and J by 4 bases, with 12 bases left in between. Germline V gives CDR1 SEHNR, CDR2 FQNEAQ (reference sequence). The length of the CDR3 is 16 residues. The CDR3 sequence: CASSLAREYGTGELFF. CDR3 in DNA: TGTGCCAGCAGCTTAGCACGGGAGTATGGCACCGGGGAGCTGTTTTTT.